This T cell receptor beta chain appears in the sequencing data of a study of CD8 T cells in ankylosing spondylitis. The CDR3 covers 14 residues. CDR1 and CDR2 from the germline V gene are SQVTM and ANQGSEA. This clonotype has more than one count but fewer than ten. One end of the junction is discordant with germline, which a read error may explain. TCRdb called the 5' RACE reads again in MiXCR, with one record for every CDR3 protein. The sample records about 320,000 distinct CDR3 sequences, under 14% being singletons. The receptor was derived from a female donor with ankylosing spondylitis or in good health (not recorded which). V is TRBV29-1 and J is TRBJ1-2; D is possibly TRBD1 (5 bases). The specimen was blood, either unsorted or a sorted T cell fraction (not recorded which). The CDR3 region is CSVEDPGTGYGDTF. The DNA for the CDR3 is TGCAGCGTTGAAGATCCAGGGACGGGCTATGGCGACACCTTC.